These T cell receptor beta chains were read from a single sample in a study of blood T cells in healthy people across ages. TCRdb called the 5' RACE reads again in MiXCR, with one record for every CDR3 protein. The sample yields some 860,000 distinct CDR3 sequences, just over 55% seen once. What was sequenced was blood. These receptors came from a man aged 35 to 55 in good health. Both conserved end residues are part of each CDR3. Fields, in order: V gene, D gene, J gene, clone size, CDR3 protein, CDR3 DNA. A D gene is named only where the DNA matches it firmly. Clone size, where shown, is once, few, many, or a class for clones that have expanded.

>TRBV20-1|TRBD1|TRBJ2-7|NA
CSAPGTGGQIYEQYF
TGCAGTGCACCCGGGACAGGGGGACAGATTTACGAGCAGTACTTC
>TRBV20-1|NA|TRBJ1-5|NA
CSAGGRGHNQPQHF
TGCAGTGCTGGGGGGCGGGGTCACAATCAGCCCCAGCATTTT
>TRBV9|TRBD1|TRBJ2-7|NA
CASSNFPGTASYEQYF
TGTGCCAGCAGCAACTTCCCCGGGACAGCTTCCTACGAGCAGTACTTC
>TRBV5-1|NA|TRBJ2-7|NA
CASSLEQDEQYF
TGCGCCAGCAGCTTGGAACAGGACGAGCAGTACTTC
>TRBV6-2/TRBV6-3|NA|TRBJ2-2|NA
CASSYSADLLTGELFF
TGTGCCAGCAGTTACTCTGCCGATCTCCTGACCGGGGAGCTGTTTTTT
>TRBV15|NA|TRBJ2-7|NA
CATSRDYGRNSYEQYF
TGTGCCACCAGCAGAGATTACGGACGGAACTCCTACGAGCAGTACTTC
>TRBV27|NA|TRBJ1-2|NA
CASSSANDEVGYTF
TGTGCCAGCAGTTCCGCCAACGATGAGGTTGGCTACACCTTC
>TRBV5-1|NA|TRBJ2-1|NA
CASSWDSGMSGEQFF
TGCGCCAGCAGCTGGGACTCCGGGATGAGCGGTGAGCAGTTCTTC
>TRBV7-9|TRBD1|TRBJ1-6|NA
CATGDRRNSPLHF
TGTGCCACCGGGGACAGGAGGAATTCACCCCTCCACTTT
>TRBV12-3/TRBV12-4|NA|TRBJ2-7|NA
CASSVGVETSYEQYF
TGTGCCAGCAGTGTGGGGGTAGAAACCTCCTACGAGCAGTACTTC
>TRBV24-1|TRBD2|TRBJ2-7|few
CATSPGEGLYEQYF
TGTGCCACCAGTCCCGGGGAGGGCCTCTACGAGCAGTACTTC
>TRBV5-1|TRBD2|TRBJ2-3|NA
CASSLDRGLAATDTQYF
TGCGCCAGCAGCTTGGACAGGGGACTAGCTGCGACAGATACGCAGTATTTT
>TRBV20-1|NA|TRBJ2-5|once
CSARDLRIGILETQYF
TGCAGTGCTAGAGATCTGAGAATAGGGATCCTAGAGACCCAGTACTTC
>TRBV7-2|NA|TRBJ2-5|NA
CASSRLEGETQYF
TGTGCCAGCAGCCGCTTAGAGGGGGAGACCCAGTACTTC
>TRBV29-1|NA|TRBJ2-3|NA
CSVRVTSTDTQYF
TGCAGCGTCCGAGTGACTAGCACAGATACGCAGTATTTT
>TRBV29-1|TRBD2|TRBJ2-1|few
CSVATSGTRGQFF
TGCAGCGTTGCGACTAGCGGGACCCGGGGCCAGTTCTTC
>TRBV6-5|TRBD2|TRBJ2-2|few
CASSYSAGNTGELFF
TGTGCCAGCAGTTACTCAGCGGGAAACACCGGGGAGCTGTTTTTT
>TRBV7-2|TRBD2|TRBJ2-7|NA
CASSFASSAGGYEQYF
TGTGCCAGCAGCTTTGCGTCTTCGGCGGGAGGCTACGAGCAGTACTTC